This T cell receptor beta chain derives from a study of human T cells and chemical hapten exposure. Study summary: Per-sample TCR yield variation was attributed mainly to small pooled library volume differences.

Total RNA extraction was carried out from unfractionated whole blood. Library construction involved attaching unique molecular identifiers to individual cDNA molecules, which allowed quantitative, reproducible TCR counting. Each CDR3 protein gets one entry after TCRdb re-called the 5' RACE reads with MiXCR. The sample shows roughly 110,000 distinct CDR3 sequences, more than 15% of them seen only once. This receptor was obtained from a human donor in good health.

The CDR3 region has the DNA TGCAGCGTTGAGGGGCACACTAACTATGGCTACACCTTC. The encoded protein is CSVEGHTNYGYTF. The chain combines TRBV29-1 with TRBJ1-2; D may be TRBD1 (5 bases). This CDR3 is built from 13 residues. The V end lost 3 bases, the J end lost 0 bases, and 8 bases lay between the germline ends. Germline loops: CDR1 SQVTM, CDR2 ANQGSEA.